This T cell receptor beta chain was profiled in a study of T cell changes during pregnancy in multiple sclerosis. Germline trimming cut 8 bases from V and 2 bases from J; bases unmatched to any gene: 0. The CDR3 is 11 amino acids. Germline-derived CDR1 and CDR2 are SNHLY and FYNNEI. Generated by immunoSEQ multiplex PCR, the TCRdb table keeps only in-frame clones and is missing some. The data contain about 40,000 clones, about 92% of them seen just once; the ten biggest clones take up less than 1.5%. The receptor's source is a female donor with multiple sclerosis, enrolled in a pregnancy study. The starting material was peripheral blood, obtained before pregnancy. The chain is built from TRBV2 and TRBJ2-7; 7 bases are shared with TRBD2. The CDR3 sequence: CASRGAYEQYF. The CDR3 nucleotides read TGTGCCAGCCGGGGGGCCTACGAGCAGTACTTC.